Listed below are T cell receptor beta chains from one sample, sequenced in a study of blood T cell repertoires in COVID-19. Profiling relied on immunoSEQ multiplex PCR, and the TCRdb table lists in-frame clones only, not all of them. The sample holds more than 200,000 clones, about nine tenths seen once. Material: PBMCs or T cells enriched from blood (not recorded which). Receptors were obtained from a man younger than 40 in a cohort exposed to, infected with or recovered from COVID-19 (not recorded which). CDR3s include the opening cysteine and the closing phenylalanine or tryptophan. A D gene is named only where the DNA matches it firmly. Size values are once, few and many counts, or a class for expanded clones, and some rows have none.

j_call d_call v_call clone_size cdr3_nt cdr3_aa
TRBJ2-2 TRBD2 TRBV4-1 . TGCGCCAGCTTAAAGGAGGTAGCGGGAGGGGGGTACACCGGGGAGCTGTTTTTT CASLKEVAGGGYTGELFF
TRBJ1-4 . TRBV28 . TGTGCCAGCAGTATACGAGCCACGGGGGAAAAACTGTTTTTT CASSIRATGEKLFF
TRBJ1-2 . TRBV5-5 . TGTGCCAGCAGCTTGCCCCTAGCCGGGGGGGGCGATGGCTACACCTTC CASSLPLAGGGDGYTF
TRBJ2-7 TRBD2 TRBV27 few TGTGCCAGCAGTCCCACACGGACTAGCGGCTACGAGCAGTACTTC CASSPTRTSGYEQYF
TRBJ2-7 . TRBV28 . TGTGCCAGCAGTGCGATAGGGGGACTACATCCCTCCTACGAGCAGTACTTC CASSAIGGLHPSYEQYF
TRBJ1-1 . TRBV13 . TGTGCCAGCAGTCAGCCGGAGGCTCACGGTGAAGCTTTCTTT CASSQPEAHGEAFF
TRBJ1-2 . TRBV28 . TGTGCCAGCAGTGCAGGGGTCTATGGCTACACCTTC CASSAGVYGYTF
TRBJ1-5 TRBD1 TRBV10-3 once TGTGCCGCGTCCGGACAGGGTGGGATGATTCTGGGCAATCAGCCCCAGCATTTT CAASGQGGMILGNQPQHF
TRBJ2-6 . TRBV19 . TGTGCCAGTAGTATATGGAGCTCTGGGGCCAACGTCCTGACTTTC CASSIWSSGANVLTF
TRBJ2-3 . TRBV29-1 . TGCAGCGTTGGGGGCGGAGAGGGCACAGATACGCAGTATTTT CSVGGGEGTDTQYF
TRBJ2-7 . TRBV27 . TGTGCCAGCAGTTTCCGGCTAGATCGGCACGAGCAGTACTTC CASSFRLDRHEQYF
TRBJ2-1 . TRBV18 . TGTGCCAGCTCCCCCCTTGGAAGCGGCGATGAGCAGTTCTTC CASSPLGSGDEQFF
TRBJ1-2 . TRBV5-4 . TGTGCCAGCAGCTTTGGCGGTCAGCTCGTCTATGGCTACACCTTC CASSFGGQLVYGYTF
TRBJ1-1 . TRBV6-5 . TGTGCCAGTTATTTTCAGGGAGGGGCTGAAGCTTTCTTT CASYFQGGAEAFF
TRBJ1-1 . TRBV4-1 . TGCGCCAGCAGCCATCCGGGGATGAACACTGAAGCTTTCTTT CASSHPGMNTEAFF
TRBJ2-3 . TRBV5-1 . TGCGCCAGCAGCGAAGGGCAGGGGAAAGATACGCAGTATTTT CASSEGQGKDTQYF
TRBJ1-2 . TRBV6-5 . TGTGCCAGCAGCCCCGAGGCAGGGGCGGGCTATGGCTACACCTTC CASSPEAGAGYGYTF
TRBJ2-7 . TRBV6-1 . TGTGCCAGCAGTGAAATTCCGAGGGCTAGTTTCTACGAGCAGTACTTC CASSEIPRASFYEQYF
TRBJ1-4 . TRBV7-9 . TGTGCCAGCAGCCTCCTGACCGCGGCAACTAATGAAAAACTGTTTTTT CASSLLTAATNEKLFF
TRBJ2-5 . TRBV19 . TGTGCCAGTAGTAACTTCCAAGAGACCCAGTACTTC CASSNFQETQYF
TRBJ1-1 . TRBV6-5 . TGTGCCAGCAGCCGACAATTAAGCACTGAAGCTTTCTTT CASSRQLSTEAFF
TRBJ2-3 . TRBV6-5 . TGTGCCAGCAAGCGGGCGGCTGGCACAGATACGCAGTATTTT CASKRAAGTDTQYF
TRBJ1-6 TRBD1 TRBV7-6 . TGTGCCAGCAGCTTAGCCTCCGGGACAGGGAGATCACCCCTCCACTTT CASSLASGTGRSPLHF
TRBJ1-5 . TRBV6-5 . TGTGCCAGCAGTTACGAGGTGAATCAGCCCCAGCATTTT CASSYEVNQPQHF
TRBJ1-2 . TRBV16 . TGTGCCAGCAGCCAATCCACAGTCAACTATGGCTACACCTTC CASSQSTVNYGYTF
TRBJ1-5 . TRBV5-1 . TGCGCCAGCAGCCCCCAGGGGAATCAGCCCCAGCATTTT CASSPQGNQPQHF
TRBJ1-1 . TRBV7-2 . TGTGCCAGCAGCTTGCGGTGGGAGTCAATGAACACTGAAGCTTTCTTT CASSLRWESMNTEAFF
TRBJ2-7 . TRBV11-2 . TGTGCCAGCAGCTTAGGAGGTAGCGGCTACGAGCAGTACTTC CASSLGGSGYEQYF
TRBJ1-1 TRBD1 TRBV28 . TGTGCCAGCACCCCGCACCTGGGGACAGGGGACTTGAACACTGAAGCTTTCTTT CASTPHLGTGDLNTEAFF
TRBJ2-7 TRBD1 TRBV6-5 . TGTGCCAGCAGCAGAACCCGACAGGGAGCCCACGAGCAGTACTTC CASSRTRQGAHEQYF
TRBJ1-2 . TRBV5-6 . TGTGCCAGCAGCTCCGACCTCGGACAGATTCCTAACTATGGCTACACCTTC CASSSDLGQIPNYGYTF
TRBJ2-1 . TRBV4-1 . TGCGCCAGCAGCCGCCTTACCGGGAAGGGAACCAATGAGCAGTTCTTC CASSRLTGKGTNEQFF
TRBJ1-4 TRBD1 TRBV28 . TGTGCCAGCCAGGGGGCGGGTAATGAAAAACTGTTTTTT CASQGAGNEKLFF
TRBJ1-3 . TRBV28 . TGTGCCAGCATGAGTGGAGGGTCTGGAAACACCATATATTTT CASMSGGSGNTIYF
TRBJ1-2 . TRBV3-1/TRBV3-2 . TGTGCCAGCAGTACGACAGGTTTGGGTGGCTACACCTTC CASSTTGLGGYTF
TRBJ1-5 TRBD1 TRBV5-3 once TGTGCCAGAAGCTTGGCCGGAGGGGGCGAGGATGGTCAGCCCCAGCATTTT CARSLAGGGEDGQPQHF
TRBJ2-5 . TRBV9 . TGTGCCAGCAGCGTCTCGGCGGTCCAAGAGACCCAGTACTTC CASSVSAVQETQYF
TRBJ2-1 TRBD2 TRBV5-1 . TGCGCCAGCAGGGGGTTCAGGGCGGGAGTGGATGAGCAGTTCTTC CASRGFRAGVDEQFF
TRBJ1-1 TRBD1 TRBV5-4 . TGTGCCAGCAGCTCCCACCCGGGACAGGGGGCCGGCGATGAAGCTTTCTTT CASSSHPGQGAGDEAFF